Following are 28 T cell receptor beta chains from one sample sequenced in a study of T-cell memory formation after mild COVID-19. TCRdb re-derived calls from the 5' RACE reads in MiXCR, one entry per CDR3 protein. The repertoire has 470,000 or so distinct CDR3 sequences, around 17% of them found once; the top ten carry about 22%. Specimen: PBMCs or a T cell subset sorted from them (not recorded which). The receptors here all came from a young man who had mild COVID-19 (a few samples of this study predate the infection). Cell type and time point are not known.

There are many counts of this clonotype. The chain couples TRBV19 to TRBJ2-1; TRBD2 is a possible D gene (6 bases). Germline-derived CDR1 and CDR2 are LNHDA and SQIVND (reference sequence). The CDR3 is 14 residues long. The V end lost 3 bases, the J end lost 6 bases, and 12 bases lay between the germline ends. The CDR3 nucleotides are TGTGCCAGTAGTATGTCGGGAGTCCCCAATGAGCAGTTCTTC. It yields the protein CASSMSGVPNEQFF.

The CDR3 region is CASSSTGPYANSPLHF. The CDR3 DNA is TGTGCCAGCAGCTCGACCGGGCCTTACGCTAATTCACCCCTCCACTTT. V is TRBV7-2 and J is TRBJ1-6; unclear D gene. This CDR3 has 16 residues. The V end was cut by 4 bases, the J end by 6 bases, with 16 bases between. Germline CDR1 and CDR2: SGHTA and FQGNSA.

The V and J genes are TRBV7-2 and TRBJ2-5; possibly TRBD2 for D (6 bases). From germline, CDR1 is SGHTA and CDR2 FQGNSA. With 3 bases removed from V and 5 bases from J, the gap between germline ends came to 10 bases. The CDR3 runs 13 residues. In DNA, the CDR3 is TGTGCCAGCAGCTTCGCAGGGAGGGAGACCCAGTACTTC. Translating gives CASSFAGRETQYF.

In this sample, this clonotype turned up a few times. The chain links TRBV19 to TRBJ1-1; D is unclear. This CDR3 has 15 residues. The V and J ends lost 6 bases and 0 bases respectively, with 14 bases between them. From germline, CDR1 is LNHDA and CDR2 SQIVND (reference sequence). CDR3: CASRRGLDLNTEAFF. The DNA for the CDR3 is TGTGCCAGTAGGCGAGGGTTGGACCTGAACACTGAAGCTTTCTTT.

The chain employs TRBV18 and TRBJ1-2, with 8 nucleotides matching TRBD1. Germline lookup yields CDR1 KGHSH and CDR2 LQKENI. V trimming: 3 bases; J trimming: 1 base; junction bases outside the gene matches: 7. This CDR3 is built from 16 residues. The CDR3 DNA reads TGTGCCAGCTCACCGAGCCAGGGGGCGCGTAACTATGGCTACACCTTC. Its protein product is CASSPSQGARNYGYTF.

This clonotype was counted only a few times. J is TRBJ2-1 and V is TRBV5-1, with 8 nucleotides matching TRBD2. The junction had 6 bases not matched to a gene; V was cut back by 0 bases and J by 4 bases. From germline, CDR1 is SGHRS and CDR2 YFSETQ. The CDR3 sequence is 16 residues long. CDR3 DNA sequence: TGCGCCAGCAGCTTGGATTCGGCGGGGGGTTACAATGAGCAGTTCTTC. Protein sequence: CASSLDSAGGYNEQFF. The whole variable domain, remainder taken from reference TRBV5-1 and TRBJ2-1, is KAGVTQTPRYLIKTRGQQVTLSCSPISGHRSVSWYQQTPGQGLQFLFEYFSETQRNKGNFPGRFSGRQFSNSRSEMNVSTLELGDSALYLCASSLDSAGGYNEQFFGPGTRLTVL.

This clonotype was observed many times. V gene TRBV20-1 combines with J gene TRBJ1-3, with D possibly matching TRBD1 (5 bases). Trimming shortened V by 4 bases and J by 2 bases, and 15 bases separated the two germline ends. Germline CDR1 is DFQATT and CDR2 is SNEGSKA (reference sequence). The length of the CDR3 is 15 residues. In DNA, the CDR3 is TGCAGTGCTACGGACATCGAATTTACTGGAAACACCATATATTTT. It encodes CSATDIEFTGNTIYF.

The table lists this clonotype with many counts. The chain uses TRBV7-2 and TRBJ1-2; D perhaps matches TRBD1 (5 bases). Germline V lookup: CDR1 SGHTA, CDR2 FQGNSA. V shed 5 bases and J shed 3 bases, with 10 bases lying between them. This CDR3 contains 13 residues. The CDR3 reads CASSPGRHYGYTF. The CDR3 bases are TGTGCCAGCAGCCCGGGACGCCACTATGGCTACACCTTC.

The rearrangement uses TRBV12-3 or TRBV12-4 and TRBJ2-1, with TRBD2 identical over 7 bases. The CDR3 covers 14 residues. Germline trimming cut 3 bases from V and 4 bases from J; bases unmatched to any gene: 3. The CDR3 spells CASSFASGYNEQFF. The DNA of the CDR3 is TGTGCCAGCAGTTTCGCTAGCGGTTACAATGAGCAGTTCTTC.

The J gene is TRBJ1-1, the V gene TRBV4-1, with D tentatively TRBD1 (6 bases). Trimming removed 5 bases at V and 3 bases at J, with 25 bases between. Germline V gene data show CDR1 as MGHRA and CDR2 as YSYEKL. This CDR3 spans 18 amino acids. CDR3 sequence (DNA): TGCGCCAGCAGCTTAATATCTCCAGGGGCCGGAGGATACACTGAAGCTTTCTTT. This encodes CASSLISPGAGGYTEAFF.

The chain carries TRBV5-1 and TRBJ2-2; no clear D. Germline assignment: CDR1 SGHRS and CDR2 YFSETQ. Deletions cut 0 bases from V and 6 bases from J, with 9 bases between. The CDR3 loop spans 14 amino acids. The CDR3 DNA is TGCGCCAGCAGCTTGGGGATTGGTCCCGGGGAGCTGTTTTTT. Protein: CASSLGIGPGELFF.

The gene calls are TRBV15 and TRBJ2-1; D perhaps matches TRBD2 (5 bases). The CDR3 totals 11 residues. Trimming shortened V by 9 bases and J by 7 bases, and 10 bases separated the two germline ends. The germline V gene encodes CDR1 LNHNV and CDR2 YYDKDF (reference sequence). This CDR3 is CATGPGNEQFF. The DNA for the CDR3 is TGTGCCACAGGCCCGGGAAATGAGCAGTTCTTC.

The V and J genes are TRBV6-5 and TRBJ2-2, with D uncertain. V dropped 4 bases and J dropped 4 bases, with 10 bases sitting between them. CDR3 length equals 14 residues. Germline-derived CDR1 and CDR2 are MNHEY and SVGAGI. The CDR3 spells CASSSRWPTGELFF. The DNA for the CDR3 is TGTGCCAGCAGTTCCCGCTGGCCCACCGGGGAGCTGTTTTTT.

The CDR3, as DNA: TGTGCCAGCAGCGTCAGGATTGGGAACACTGAAGCTTTCTTT. Its translation: CASSVRIGNTEAFF. This chain uses TRBV7-6 with TRBJ1-1; D unresolved. This CDR3 has 14 residues. The ends were cut back, 5 bases at V and 1 base at J, with 11 bases in the middle. Germline CDR1 is SGHVS and CDR2 is FNYEAQ.

CDR3: CASSPGVGYEQYF. As DNA, the CDR3 is TGTGCCAGCAGTCCCGGGGTGGGTTACGAGCAGTACTTC. V is TRBV25-1 and J is TRBJ2-7, with D tentatively TRBD2 (5 bases). The CDR3 has 13 amino acids. The germline V gene encodes CDR1 MGHDK and CDR2 SYGVNS. Between the trimmed V and J ends, which lost 5 bases and 4 bases, there was a span of 12 bases.

V and J are TRBV20-1 and TRBJ2-3; the match to TRBD1 covers 9 bases. V gave up 1 base and J gave up 1 base; unmatched junction bases: 9. The V gene's germline CDR1 is DFQATT and CDR2 SNEGSKA (reference sequence). The length of the CDR3 is 17 residues. CDR3 DNA: TGCAGTGCTAGAGGAAGGGACAGGGCCATCGGCACAGATACGCAGTATTTT. This translates into CSARGRDRAIGTDTQYF.

V and J are TRBV6-1 and TRBJ2-6, with D unresolved. The CDR3 is made up of 15 amino acids. V lost 4 bases and J lost 2, with 9 bases in between. CDR1 and CDR2 (germline): MNHNS, SASEGT. CDR3 amino acids: CASSVSDTGANVLTF. For the CDR3, the DNA is TGTGCCAGCAGTGTCAGCGATACTGGGGCCAACGTCCTGACTTTC.

The sample holds a few counts of this clonotype. V gene TRBV18 combines with J gene TRBJ2-5; no clear D. Germline V lookup: CDR1 KGHSH, CDR2 LQKENI. The V and J ends lost 0 bases and 1 base respectively, with 3 bases between them. The length of the CDR3 is 13 residues. CDR3 DNA: TGTGCCAGCTCACCACCGTTCCAAGAGACCCAGTACTTC. Its protein product is CASSPPFQETQYF.

This clonotype came up a few times. The chain employs TRBV12-3 or TRBV12-4 and TRBJ2-5, with D perhaps TRBD2 (5 bases). V lost 3 bases and J lost 8, with 19 bases in between. CDR3 length: 15 amino acids. The CDR3 sequence: CASSLPGKAMNTQYF. DNA for the CDR3: TGTGCCAGCAGTTTGCCGGGGAAGGCTATGAATACCCAGTACTTC.

This clonotype was found a few times. The chain links TRBV12-3 or TRBV12-4 to TRBJ2-3; TRBD2 matches at 8 bases. The trim removed 4 bases at V and 1 base at J, leaving 7 bases unmatched. The CDR3 totals 16 residues. CDR3 sequence: CASSSLGAGGTDTQYF. In DNA, the CDR3 is TGTGCCAGCAGTTCCCTCGGAGCGGGGGGCACAGATACGCAGTATTTT.

This clonotype has more than one count but fewer than ten. This rearrangement joins TRBV7-6 to TRBJ2-1, with 9 bases fitting TRBD2. The CDR3 totals 16 residues. The germline CDR1 and CDR2 sequences are SGHVS and FNYEAQ. Losses at the gene ends were 5 bases for V and 3 bases for J; bases not matched to a gene: 8. For the CDR3, the DNA is TGTGCCAGCAGCGTAATTAGCGGGGGCCTCTACAATGAGCAGTTCTTC. Translation gives CASSVISGGLYNEQFF.

The genes are TRBV28 and TRBJ2-3; 9 nucleotides line up with TRBD2. The CDR3 totals 16 residues. Germline loops: CDR1 MDHEN, CDR2 SYDVKM. Losses at the gene ends were 1 base for V and 0 bases for J; bases not matched to a gene: 2. CDR3 sequence reads: CASSLSLAGSTDTQYF. CDR3 sequence (DNA): TGTGCCAGCAGTTTATCCCTAGCGGGGAGCACAGATACGCAGTATTTT.

This clonotype has a handful of counts. The chain carries TRBV7-9 and TRBJ2-7; D gene ambiguous. The germline gives CDR1 SEHNR, CDR2 FQNEAQ (reference sequence). The CDR3 runs to 12 residues. Trimming removed 2 bases from V and 6 bases from J, with 8 bases in between. The CDR3 coding sequence is TGTGCCAGCAGCTTAAGTGCAGGCGAGCAGTACGTC. Its translation is CASSLSAGEQYV.

This sequence joins TRBV23-1 and TRBJ2-5; D possibly corresponds to TRBD2 (5 bases). TRBV23-1 is an ORF for which the function is uncertain. V was trimmed by 6 bases and J by 5 bases, leaving 22 bases between them. This CDR3 contains 16 residues. The DNA for the CDR3 is TGCGCCAGCAGCCCCCACACGCCACGGAGGTGGGAGACCCAGTACTTC. Translated: CASSPHTPRRWETQYF.

There are many counts of this clonotype. The chain links TRBV5-1 to TRBJ1-2; D unclear. In germline, CDR1 is SGHRS, CDR2 YFSETQ. Trimming stripped 5 bases from V and 8 bases from J, with 16 bases between. The CDR3 spans 13 residues. CDR3 nucleotides: TGCGCCAGCAGTTCGGACCGCCTAAGAGGCTACACCTTC. This gives the protein CASSSDRLRGYTF.

The chain is built from TRBV4-1 and TRBJ1-2, with 9 positions matching TRBD1. The CDR3 is 14 residues long. The V gene's germline CDR1 is MGHRA and CDR2 YSYEKL. The ends lost 3 bases at V and 8 bases at J; junction bases unmatched: 7. The chain's CDR3 is CASSQVQGAGGYTF. Written as DNA, the CDR3 is TGCGCCAGCAGCCAGGTACAGGGGGCTGGCGGCTACACCTTC.

This sequence joins TRBV30 and TRBJ2-5; D gene unclear. The CDR3 runs to 11 residues. CDR1 is GTSNPN and CDR2 is SVGIG in the germline V gene (reference sequence). The V end lost 7 bases, the J end lost 5 bases, and 11 bases lay between the germline ends. The CDR3 region is CAYGVSETQYF. The CDR3 DNA reads as TGTGCCTATGGAGTATCGGAGACCCAGTACTTC.

The CDR3 sequence: CSARGLADTQYF. In nucleotides, the CDR3 is TGCAGTGCCCGGGGACTAGCGGACACGCAGTATTTT. The genes are TRBV20-1 and TRBJ2-3, with 11 bases aligning to TRBD2. Germline V gene sequence: CDR1 DFQATT, CDR2 SNEGSKA (reference sequence). V shed 6 bases and J 9 bases; nucleotides not matched to a gene: 5. The length of the CDR3 is 12 residues.